Described below is a single T cell receptor beta chain sequence and its context. In germline, CDR1 is SEHNR, CDR2 FQNEAQ (reference sequence). The CDR3 runs 14 residues. The V and J ends lost 8 bases and 0 bases respectively, with 11 bases between them. Naive CD8 cells lacked CD45RO and underwent positive selection for CCR7, leaving out terminally differentiated effector memory CD45RA+ cells. Some clones are missing from TCRdb's copy, which holds only in-frame ones; the method was immunoSEQ multiplex PCR. The profile covers some 740,000 clones, with 80% to 95% appearing a single time and less than 25% taken by the ten largest. This sample is drawn from a study of shared clonotypes between healthy human individuals.

V usage is TRBV7-9 and J usage is TRBJ1-3; D ambiguous. The receptor comes from a man under 40 in good health. Sequencing input: naive CD8+ T cells sorted from blood. Here the CDR3 DNA reads TGTGCCAGCGGGCAGGACCTCTCTGGAAACACCATATATTTT. Its protein product is CASGQDLSGNTIYF.